Below are 4 T cell receptor beta chains sequenced from a single sample in a study of CD8+ T cells in alopecia areata. Sample treatment: oral pan-JAK inhibitor, 5-10 mg twice daily. The authors extracted RNA and reverse transcribed it into cDNA as the sequencing template. Libraries were prepared by immunoSEQ multiplex PCR; TCRdb keeps only in-frame clonotypes and omits some of them. The table has 100,000 to 150,000 clones, roughly 63% seen once. Sequenced here: CD8+ T cells sorted from blood, sampled at week 4, from a patient treated with tofacitinib. The receptors were sampled from a human donor with alopecia areata.

This chain links TRBV11-2 with TRBJ2-5; no clear D gene. CDR1 is SGHAT, CDR2 FQNNGV, per germline. V lost 5 bases and J 5 bases, leaving 9 bases between the germline ends. This CDR3 contains 12 residues. The CDR3 sequence is CASSLPYETQYF. CDR3 bases: TGTGCCAGCAGCCTACCCTACGAGACCCAGTACTTC.

The chain links TRBV30 to TRBJ2-1; D is unclear. The CDR3 is 12 residues long. The germline V gene has CDR1 GTSNPN and CDR2 SVGIG (reference sequence). V was pared by 4 bases and J by 6 bases, with 10 bases between. The chain's CDR3 is CAWTPDSNEQFF. DNA for the CDR3: TGTGCCTGGACCCCAGATTCCAATGAGCAGTTCTTC.

CDR3 nucleotides: TGCAGCGTTGAAGAACGGGACAGGGAATACGAGCAGTACTTC. The encoded protein is CSVEERDREYEQYF. This chain connects TRBV29-1 to TRBJ2-7, with 9 bases identical to TRBD1. CDR1 SQVTM and CDR2 ANQGSEA come from the germline V gene. The CDR3 is 14 amino acids. Germline trimming cut 0 bases from V and 4 bases from J; bases unmatched to any gene: 4.

The V and J genes are TRBV5-6 and TRBJ1-4, with 9 bases identical to TRBD1. The ends lost 2 bases at V and 13 bases at J; junction bases unmatched: 0. Germline loops: CDR1 SGHDT, CDR2 YYEEEE. This CDR3 has 11 amino acids. As DNA, the CDR3 is TGTGCCAGCAGCTTACAGGGGGCACTGTTTTTT. Encoded protein: CASSLQGALFF.